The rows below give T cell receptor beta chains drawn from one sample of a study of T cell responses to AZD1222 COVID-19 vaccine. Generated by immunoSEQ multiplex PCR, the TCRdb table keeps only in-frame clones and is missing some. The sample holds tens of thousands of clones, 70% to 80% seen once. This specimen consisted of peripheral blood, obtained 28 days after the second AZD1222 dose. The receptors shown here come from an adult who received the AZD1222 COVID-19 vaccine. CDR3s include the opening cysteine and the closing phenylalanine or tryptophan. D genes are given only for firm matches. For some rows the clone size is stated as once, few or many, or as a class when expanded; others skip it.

CDR3aa: CASSRYPEQHYGYTF
CDR3nt: TGTGCCAGCAGTCGATACCCGGAACAGCATTATGGCTACACCTTC
d_gene: .
abundance: .
v_gene: TRBV2
j_gene: TRBJ1-2

CDR3aa: CASSLELAGGADTQYF
CDR3nt: TGTGCCAGCAGCTTAGAACTAGCGGGGGGCGCAGATACGCAGTATTTT
d_gene: TRBD2
abundance: once
v_gene: TRBV7-2
j_gene: TRBJ2-3

CDR3aa: CASSRPGQIYEQYF
CDR3nt: TGTGCCAGCAGCCGACCGGGACAGATCTACGAGCAGTACTTC
d_gene: TRBD1
abundance: .
v_gene: TRBV11-1
j_gene: TRBJ2-7

CDR3aa: CASIPGQSNYGYTF
CDR3nt: TGTGCCAGCATTCCGGGACAGAGTAACTATGGCTACACCTTC
d_gene: TRBD1
abundance: .
v_gene: TRBV6-5
j_gene: TRBJ1-2

CDR3aa: CASSPAQGVGAFF
CDR3nt: TGTGCCAGCAGCCCAGCTCAGGGTGTGGGGGCTTTCTTT
d_gene: .
abundance: .
v_gene: TRBV11-2
j_gene: TRBJ1-1

CDR3aa: CASSVGGDYGYTF
CDR3nt: TGTGCCAGCAGCGTAGGGGGTGACTATGGCTACACCTTC
d_gene: .
abundance: .
v_gene: TRBV9
j_gene: TRBJ1-2

CDR3aa: CASSLWTPRVRGGEKLFF
CDR3nt: TGTGCCAGCAGCCTATGGACCCCTCGAGTACGGGGAGGTGAAAAACTGTTTTTT
d_gene: .
abundance: .
v_gene: TRBV7-9
j_gene: TRBJ1-4

CDR3aa: CASSEVSNQPQHF
CDR3nt: TGTGCCAGCAGTGAAGTAAGCAATCAGCCCCAGCATTTT
d_gene: .
abundance: once
v_gene: TRBV6-1
j_gene: TRBJ1-5

CDR3aa: CASSETNLQGWNSPLHF
CDR3nt: TGTGCCAGCAGCGAAACAAACCTCCAGGGGTGGAATTCACCCCTCCACTTT
d_gene: .
abundance: .
v_gene: TRBV9
j_gene: TRBJ1-6

CDR3aa: CASSLVPPGTRSSPLHF
CDR3nt: TGTGCCAGCAGCTTAGTGCCCCCCGGGACCCGTAGTTCACCCCTCCACTTT
d_gene: .
abundance: .
v_gene: TRBV11-2
j_gene: TRBJ1-6

CDR3aa: CASSEEGQGGLKFF
CDR3nt: TGTGCCAGCAGCGAAGAAGGCCAGGGGGGGCTTAAGTTCTTC
d_gene: .
abundance: .
v_gene: TRBV7-9
j_gene: TRBJ2-1

CDR3aa: CASSAGTSAYEQYF
CDR3nt: TGTGCCAGCTCTGCCGGGACTAGTGCCTACGAGCAGTACTTC
d_gene: TRBD2
abundance: .
v_gene: TRBV18
j_gene: TRBJ2-7

CDR3aa: CSVRKGSNTEAFF
CDR3nt: TGCAGCGTTCGAAAGGGGTCGAACACTGAAGCTTTCTTT
d_gene: .
abundance: .
v_gene: TRBV29-1
j_gene: TRBJ1-1

CDR3aa: CASSARRRANYGYTF
CDR3nt: TGTGCCAGCAGTGCCAGACGTAGAGCTAACTATGGCTACACCTTC
d_gene: .
abundance: .
v_gene: TRBV6-4
j_gene: TRBJ1-2

CDR3aa: CANGVAGNQPQHF
CDR3nt: TGTGCCAATGGGGTAGCGGGCAATCAGCCCCAGCATTTT
d_gene: .
abundance: .
v_gene: TRBV27
j_gene: TRBJ1-5

CDR3aa: CASSHGGARLLSGNTIYF
CDR3nt: TGTGCCAGCAGCCACGGAGGTGCACGGCTTCTCTCTGGAAACACCATATATTTT
d_gene: .
abundance: .
v_gene: TRBV7-9
j_gene: TRBJ1-3

CDR3aa: CASSLPGGNTDTQYF
CDR3nt: TGTGCCAGCAGCTTGCCGGGGGGCAACACAGATACGCAGTATTTT
d_gene: .
abundance: .
v_gene: TRBV5-6
j_gene: TRBJ2-3

CDR3aa: CASSEAGRGQTEAFF
CDR3nt: TGTGCCAGCAGTGAAGCGGGCAGGGGGCAAACTGAAGCTTTCTTT
d_gene: TRBD1
abundance: .
v_gene: TRBV2
j_gene: TRBJ1-1

CDR3aa: CATADGADTYNEQFF
CDR3nt: TGTGCCACTGCTGACGGAGCCGACACCTACAATGAGCAGTTCTTC
d_gene: .
abundance: few
v_gene: TRBV24-1
j_gene: TRBJ2-1

CDR3aa: CSVEDREGPLFF
CDR3nt: TGCAGCGTTGAAGATAGGGAGGGTCCACTGTTTTTT
d_gene: .
abundance: .
v_gene: TRBV29-1
j_gene: TRBJ1-4

CDR3aa: CASSRGGTGTSEQYF
CDR3nt: TGTGCCAGCAGCAGAGGAGGGACAGGGACCTCCGAGCAGTACTTC
d_gene: TRBD1
abundance: .
v_gene: TRBV13
j_gene: TRBJ2-7

CDR3aa: CASSQEEASFTEAFF
CDR3nt: TGTGCCAGCAGCCAAGAGGAGGCCTCTTTCACTGAAGCTTTCTTT
d_gene: .
abundance: .
v_gene: TRBV3-1/TRBV3-2
j_gene: TRBJ1-1

CDR3aa: CASSDPGRGGYNEQFF
CDR3nt: TGTGCCAGCAGTGACCCCGGCAGGGGGGGATACAATGAGCAGTTCTTC
d_gene: .
abundance: .
v_gene: TRBV25-1
j_gene: TRBJ2-1

CDR3aa: CASSIDWGARGYTF
CDR3nt: TGTGCCAGTAGTATAGACTGGGGGGCTCGTGGCTACACCTTC
d_gene: .
abundance: .
v_gene: TRBV19
j_gene: TRBJ1-2

CDR3aa: CASSPTLPGTGAGYGYTF
CDR3nt: TGTGCCAGCAGCCCGACGCTCCCCGGGACAGGGGCTGGCTATGGCTACACCTTC
d_gene: TRBD1
abundance: .
v_gene: TRBV11-3
j_gene: TRBJ1-2

CDR3aa: CASSPSPRTVYGYTF
CDR3nt: TGTGCCAGCAGCCCCAGTCCTAGGACAGTCTATGGCTACACCTTC
d_gene: .
abundance: .
v_gene: TRBV11-1
j_gene: TRBJ1-2

CDR3aa: CASSFTGVVDDEQFF
CDR3nt: TGTGCCAGCAGCTTCACCGGGGTAGTGGATGATGAGCAGTTCTTC
d_gene: .
abundance: .
v_gene: TRBV7-9
j_gene: TRBJ2-1

CDR3aa: CASSLRPGNTIYF
CDR3nt: TGTGCCAGCAGCTTACGCCCAGGAAACACCATATATTTT
d_gene: .
abundance: once
v_gene: TRBV11-2
j_gene: TRBJ1-3

CDR3aa: CASSLVDGARPQHF
CDR3nt: TGTGCCAGCAGTTTAGTGGACGGTGCACGGCCCCAGCATTTT
d_gene: .
abundance: .
v_gene: TRBV28
j_gene: TRBJ1-5

CDR3aa: CASSQEGPRPYGYTF
CDR3nt: TGCGCCAGCAGCCAAGAAGGTCCCCGGCCATATGGCTACACCTTC
d_gene: .
abundance: .
v_gene: TRBV4-1
j_gene: TRBJ1-2

CDR3aa: CASSEGLGGTEAFF
CDR3nt: TGTGCCAGCAGTGAAGGCCTAGGGGGAACTGAAGCTTTCTTT
d_gene: .
abundance: .
v_gene: TRBV25-1
j_gene: TRBJ1-1

CDR3aa: CASSLGLGNEQFF
CDR3nt: TGTGCCAGCAGCTTAGGTCTAGGCAATGAGCAGTTCTTC
d_gene: .
abundance: .
v_gene: TRBV7-3
j_gene: TRBJ2-1

CDR3aa: CASNSFNEKLFF
CDR3nt: TGTGCCAGCAACAGTTTTAATGAAAAACTGTTTTTT
d_gene: .
abundance: .
v_gene: TRBV2
j_gene: TRBJ1-4

CDR3aa: CASSPADVLWTQYF
CDR3nt: TGTGCCAGCAGTCCAGCGGACGTACTATGGACCCAGTACTTC
d_gene: .
abundance: .
v_gene: TRBV6-2/TRBV6-3
j_gene: TRBJ2-5

CDR3aa: CSVDQSRGVPSINEQFF
CDR3nt: TGCAGCGTTGATCAATCCAGGGGGGTCCCCTCTATCAATGAGCAGTTCTTC
d_gene: .
abundance: .
v_gene: TRBV29-1
j_gene: TRBJ2-1

CDR3aa: CSVAGRTGGAAEAFF
CDR3nt: TGCAGCGTTGCGGGTAGGACAGGGGGGGCGGCTGAAGCTTTCTTT
d_gene: TRBD1
abundance: .
v_gene: TRBV29-1
j_gene: TRBJ1-1

CDR3aa: CASSSTRNTEAFF
CDR3nt: TGTGCCAGCAGCTCAACCAGGAACACTGAAGCTTTCTTT
d_gene: .
abundance: .
v_gene: TRBV14
j_gene: TRBJ1-1

CDR3aa: CASSEGVFPDTQYF
CDR3nt: TGTGCCAGCAGTGAGGGGGTTTTCCCAGATACGCAGTATTTT
d_gene: .
abundance: .
v_gene: TRBV2
j_gene: TRBJ2-3

CDR3aa: CASSLMGTESYEQYF
CDR3nt: TGTGCCAGCAGCTTAATGGGGACAGAGTCCTACGAGCAGTACTTC
d_gene: TRBD1
abundance: .
v_gene: TRBV11-3
j_gene: TRBJ2-7

CDR3aa: CASSYGRGAIDEQFF
CDR3nt: TGTGCCAGCAGTTACGGGAGGGGCGCAATCGATGAGCAGTTCTTC
d_gene: TRBD2
abundance: .
v_gene: TRBV6-2/TRBV6-3
j_gene: TRBJ2-1

CDR3aa: CASSQEGQGNTGELFF
CDR3nt: TGTGCCAGCAGCCAGGAAGGACAGGGGAACACCGGGGAGCTGTTTTTT
d_gene: TRBD1
abundance: .
v_gene: TRBV14
j_gene: TRBJ2-2

CDR3aa: CASSDWDRGSDTQYF
CDR3nt: TGTGCCAGCAGTGATTGGGACAGGGGGTCCGATACGCAGTATTTT
d_gene: TRBD1
abundance: .
v_gene: TRBV25-1
j_gene: TRBJ2-3

CDR3aa: CASGTGQANYGYTF
CDR3nt: TGTGCCAGTGGTACAGGGCAAGCTAACTATGGCTACACCTTC
d_gene: .
abundance: once
v_gene: TRBV11-3
j_gene: TRBJ1-2

CDR3aa: CASQGNLDSPLHF
CDR3nt: TGCGCCAGCCAGGGTAACTTGGATTCACCCCTCCACTTT
d_gene: .
abundance: once
v_gene: TRBV10-2
j_gene: TRBJ1-6

CDR3aa: CASSLPGGAETQYF
CDR3nt: TGTGCCAGCAGCTTACCGGGGGGTGCGGAGACCCAGTACTTC
d_gene: TRBD2
abundance: once
v_gene: TRBV7-9
j_gene: TRBJ2-5

CDR3aa: CASRDRSWGQPQHF
CDR3nt: TGTGCCAGCCGGGACAGATCCTGGGGTCAGCCCCAGCATTTT
d_gene: TRBD1
abundance: .
v_gene: TRBV6-5
j_gene: TRBJ1-5

CDR3aa: CASSGQGLTEAFF
CDR3nt: TGTGCCAGCAGCGGACAGGGGCTCACTGAAGCTTTCTTT
d_gene: TRBD1
abundance: few
v_gene: TRBV11-3
j_gene: TRBJ1-1

CDR3aa: CASSSGNYQETQYF
CDR3nt: TGTGCCAGTAGTTCAGGGAACTACCAAGAGACCCAGTACTTC
d_gene: .
abundance: .
v_gene: TRBV19
j_gene: TRBJ2-5

CDR3aa: CASSPSGLAGAGELFF
CDR3nt: TGTGCCAGCAGCCCATCGGGACTAGCGGGGGCCGGGGAGCTGTTTTTT
d_gene: TRBD2
abundance: .
v_gene: TRBV9
j_gene: TRBJ2-2

CDR3aa: CASSADRGSYNEQFF
CDR3nt: TGTGCCAGCAGTGCCGACAGGGGATCCTACAATGAGCAGTTCTTC
d_gene: TRBD1
abundance: .
v_gene: TRBV2
j_gene: TRBJ2-1